This record looks at one TCR beta chain sequence and its context. Germline V gene data show CDR1 as MNHEY and CDR2 as SVGEGT. The V gene end was trimmed by 6 bases and the J gene end by 6 bases; junction bases not matched to a gene: 6. The CDR3 runs to 13 residues. Preparation of the TCRbeta library was carried out with unique molecular identifiers. In TCRdb, the PCR reads were re-called with MiXCR into one record per CDR3 protein. The sample yields 400,000 to 500,000 distinct CDR3 sequences, 11% seen once. This record belongs to a study of T-cell reconstitution after alpha-beta-depleted transplantation in children.

Sequencing was performed on PBMCs from the stem cell graft donor, taken from the stem cell graft. The chain combines TRBV6-2 or TRBV6-3 with TRBJ2-7, with 9 bases identical to TRBD1. This clonotype was obtained from a human donor who donated a stem cell graft to a child with acute myeloid leukemia. The CDR3 DNA sequence: TGTGCCAGCAGGCGGTGGACAGGGGTCGAGCAGTACTTC. Translation: CASRRWTGVEQYF.